These T cell receptor beta chains were read from a single sample in a study of shared clonotypes between healthy human individuals. Only in-frame clones appear in the TCRdb table, and some are missing; sequencing was by immunoSEQ multiplex PCR. This sample has about 1,500,000 clones, with around 95% found just once. The material sequenced was naive CD4+ T cells sorted from blood. These receptors all come from a man aged 25 to 40 in good health. The conserved cysteine and the conserved F or W are not part of the CDR3 here. Fields, in order: V gene, CDR3 protein.

V: TRBV14; CDR3: ASSQDLRSNTIY
V: TRBV5-5; CDR3: ASSSIGGMKETQY
V: TRBV7-2; CDR3: ASSLVASGVHEQF
V: TRBV15; CDR3: ATRGMGYEQY
V: TRBV5-6; CDR3: ASSQPGLADYRSYNEQF
V: TRBV6-5; CDR3: ASAVVGYT
V: TRBV18; CDR3: ASSPLMTGATDTQY
V: TRBV5-4; CDR3: ASSPLAPVSTDTQY
V: TRBV6-4; CDR3: ASSVEVFGQPQH
V: TRBV11-2; CDR3: ASSLVGQDYEQY
V: TRBV5-1; CDR3: ASSLGGSPGNTIY
V: TRBV10-3; CDR3: AIARGYYEQY
V: TRBV7-3; CDR3: ASSLIGTPPGTSGNVYEQY
V: TRBV2; CDR3: ASRPGLAEPNEQF
V: TRBV18; CDR3: ASSPRDGSIYGYT
V: TRBV19; CDR3: ASSEGRQETQY
V: TRBV6-6; CDR3: ASSYGVDGYT
V: TRBV10-3; CDR3: AISGSWTSGRARSYNEQF
V: TRBV11-2; CDR3: ASSLLSGTNTGELF
V: TRBV7-2; CDR3: ASSSTSGRGHEQF
V: TRBV29-1; CDR3: SVLGRGTDTQY
V: TRBV7-2; CDR3: ASSSTGSNEQF
V: TRBV18; CDR3: ASSPPGTGSYNEQF
V: TRBV27; CDR3: ASSPRLAGLYEQY
V: TRBV28; CDR3: ASSLWDRTGSF
V: TRBV6-5; CDR3: ASSYNRGNTGELF
V: TRBV4-3; CDR3: ASSQAWRLAGGLGTDTQY
V: TRBV5-8; CDR3: ASSLVELGEQY
V: TRBV5-5; CDR3: ASSLRLDSYEQY
V: TRBV7-2; CDR3: ASSITGQGYEQY
V: TRBV9; CDR3: ASSRGGGQAYEQY
V: TRBV18; CDR3: ASSPAHSYEQY
V: TRBV10-2; CDR3: ASSVSGTSQY
V: TRBV11-2; CDR3: ASSGGHWVETQY
V: TRBV27; CDR3: ASSKGWGEPNTEAF
V: TRBV10-3; CDR3: AISETPREAF
V: TRBV29-1; CDR3: SVFVGSYEQY
V: TRBV7-9; CDR3: ASSSPASNSGANVLT
V: TRBV18; CDR3: ASSPTTVTDTQY
V: TRBV9; CDR3: ASTRSLGNTEAF
V: TRBV27; CDR3: ASSRSGRTNEQY
V: TRBV7-9; CDR3: ASSTGQGRLTDTQY
V: TRBV29-1; CDR3: SITGRNEAF
V: TRBV7-8; CDR3: ASITYGGAGSEETQY
V: TRBV30; CDR3: AWSTLRGSEKLF
V: TRBV27; CDR3: ASSLSSTGPHQPQH
V: TRBV7-2; CDR3: ASSQRGDPNYGYT
V: TRBV30; CDR3: AWSLRGNQPQH
V: TRBV7-3; CDR3: ASSLGGIGAYEQY
V: TRBV11-2; CDR3: ASRIGASGSGGELF
V: TRBV7-6; CDR3: ASSFERADEQY
V: TRBV7-8; CDR3: ASSLRDGNQPQH
V: TRBV7-8; CDR3: ASSLALAGGRSYNEQF
V: TRBV2; CDR3: ASSVETSTVSGYGYT
V: TRBV4-3; CDR3: ASSQGVAGGIDTQY